This record covers a single T cell receptor beta chain. The record originates from a study of blood T cell repertoires in COVID-19. V was clipped by 5 bases and J by 1 base, with 17 bases between them. Germline CDR1 and CDR2: SGHTA and FQGNSA. CDR3 length: 16 amino acids. Libraries were prepared by immunoSEQ multiplex PCR; TCRdb keeps only in-frame clonotypes and omits some of them. The repertoire consists of roughly 160,000 clones, with 85% to 90% occurring once and the leading ten covering around 2.5%. Sequenced material: peripheral blood. This chain joins TRBV7-2 and TRBJ1-1; D might be TRBD1 (6 bases). This clonotype originated in a woman of 80 years or more with COVID-19, enrolled during active disease. The CDR3 bases are TGTGCCAGCAGCCCGATGCGGGGGCAGAAGAACACTGAAGCTTTCTTT. Translating it yields CASSPMRGQKNTEAFF.